The T cell receptor beta chain under discussion was sequenced for a study of CXCR4 blockade with PD-1 therapy in pancreatic cancer. Notes on the study in general: Clone frequency correlated with its number of distinct nucleotide rearrangements. Tumors were clonally expanded, mean roughly 0.15 versus 0.05 in healthy blood.

The V end was cut by 6 bases, the J end by 1 base, with 16 bases between. The CDR3 contains 16 residues. Germline V gene data show CDR1 as KGHSH and CDR2 as LQKENI. As regards this clone: Its target is not known.

Generated by immunoSEQ multiplex PCR, the TCRdb table keeps only in-frame clones and is missing some. The table lists about 3,300 clones, about 50% of them singletons, with 15% to 20% in the top ten. The archived tumor blocks came from patients without neoadjuvant therapy before resection. The origin of this receptor is a human donor with pancreatic ductal adenocarcinoma. Material for sequencing was tumor tissue. The genes are TRBV18 and TRBJ1-3; D is undetermined. Written as DNA, the CDR3 is TGTGCCAGCTCTCCATCGAGCCCCCAATCTGGAAACACCATATATTTT. Translation gives CASSPSSPQSGNTIYF. Together with reference TRBV18 and TRBJ1-3, the CDR3 gives the full variable domain: NAGVMQNPRHLVRRRGQEARLRCSPMKGHSHVYWYRQLPEEGLKFMVYLQKENIIDESGMPKERFSAEFPKEGPSILRIQQVVRGDSAAYFCASSPSSPQSGNTIYFGEGSWLTVV.